The T cell receptor (beta chain) under discussion was sequenced for a study of blood T cell repertoires in COVID-19. Across the study: PBMCs, B-cell-depleted T cells, or T cells provided the cDNA or gDNA that made up the material.

Generated by immunoSEQ multiplex PCR, the TCRdb table keeps only in-frame clones and is missing some. Of about 260,000 clones in the sample, almost 85% were seen once. This TCR was recovered from a woman of 80 years or more with acute or convalescent COVID-19. Sequencing was carried out using peripheral blood.

In nucleotides, the CDR3 is TGTGCCTGGAGTTTGGGGGCCTATGGCTACACCTTC. Protein product: CAWSLGAYGYTF. The chain joins TRBV30 to TRBJ1-2, with a tentative D call TRBD1 (6 bases). Germline V gene data show CDR1 as GTSNPN and CDR2 as SVGIG (reference sequence). The CDR3 is 12 residues long. V was shortened by 2 bases and J by 4 bases, with 8 bases between the two germline ends.